The 19 T cell receptor beta chains given below trace back to one sample, sequenced in a study of T cell changes during pregnancy in multiple sclerosis. The protocol was immunoSEQ multiplex PCR, while the TCRdb copy is restricted to in-frame clones and leaves out a portion. The table shows some 43,000 clones, with around 93% occurring only once. This material consisted of CD8+ T cells from peripheral blood mononuclear cells, taken in the third trimester of pregnancy. The receptors originated from a female donor with multiple sclerosis, enrolled in a pregnancy study.

The chain uses TRBV19 and TRBJ1-2; 8 nucleotides align to TRBD1. Unmatched junction bases numbered 5, after V lost 5 bases and J lost 0 bases. This CDR3 is built from 15 residues. CDR1 LNHDA and CDR2 SQIVND come from the germline V gene (reference sequence). CDR3 DNA sequence: TGTGCCAGTAGTTTCGACAGGGGAGCTAACTATGGCTACACCTTC. It translates to CASSFDRGANYGYTF.

The chain links TRBV4-3 to TRBJ2-1; weak D call: TRBD2 (5 bases). The CDR3 consists of 14 residues. V dropped 0 bases and J dropped 6 bases, with 9 bases sitting between them. The V gene's germline CDR1 is LGHNA and CDR2 YSLEER. As DNA, the CDR3 is TGCGCCAGCAGCCAAGATTCCGGAGGCAATGAGCAGTTCTTC. The encoded protein is CASSQDSGGNEQFF.

This clone has a single count. This rearrangement joins TRBV19 to TRBJ2-7; TRBD1 matches 8 bases. The V segment lost 5 bases and the J segment 7 bases; nucleotides outside the gene matches: 7. Germline V gives CDR1 LNHDA, CDR2 SQIVND (reference sequence). The CDR3 runs to 13 residues. CDR3 bases: TGTGCCAGTAGTCCTCGGACAGGGTCTGAGCAGTACTTC. It specifies CASSPRTGSEQYF.

V is TRBV5-1 and J is TRBJ2-1; 8 positions match TRBD2. In germline, CDR1 is SGHRS, CDR2 YFSETQ. The CDR3 contains 18 residues. The V gene end was trimmed by 4 bases and the J gene end by 4 bases; junction bases not matched to a gene: 16. The CDR3 region is CASSPTLSLAGGYNEQFF. In nucleotides, the CDR3 is TGCGCCAGCAGCCCGACCCTTAGTCTGGCGGGAGGTTACAATGAGCAGTTCTTC.

This clone was detected a few times. The V and J genes are TRBV28 and TRBJ1-2; 9 bases align to TRBD1. Germline CDR1 MDHEN, CDR2 SYDVKM. Trimming at V came to 6 bases and at J to 1 base, leaving 9 bases not matched to a gene. This CDR3 is built from 16 residues. The CDR3 loop is CASSETGGPDNYGYTF. CDR3 DNA sequence: TGTGCCAGCAGCGAGACAGGGGGTCCCGATAACTATGGCTACACCTTC.

This chain uses TRBV4-1 with TRBJ2-1; 7 bases fit TRBD2. CDR3 length equals 15 residues. V shed 4 bases and J 9 bases; nucleotides not matched to a gene: 12. Germline loops: CDR1 MGHRA, CDR2 YSYEKL. This CDR3 reads CASSLVGGSQLEQFF. In DNA form, the CDR3 reads TGCGCCAGCAGCCTCGTGGGGGGGTCACAACTTGAGCAGTTCTTC.

This chain links TRBV27 with TRBJ1-1, with 8 bases fitting TRBD1. From germline, CDR1 is MNHEY and CDR2 SMNVEV (reference sequence). CDR3 size: 14 residues. The V gene end was trimmed by 2 bases and the J gene end by 7 bases; junction bases not matched to a gene: 6. CDR3 coding DNA: TGTGCCAGCAGTTTACAGGGGGCTTTTGGTGAAGCTTTCTTT. Amino acids: CASSLQGAFGEAFF.

This clone has more than one count but fewer than ten. This chain joins TRBV7-9 and TRBJ2-2, with D tentatively TRBD1 (5 bases). Germline assignment: CDR1 SEHNR and CDR2 FQNEAQ (reference sequence). V lost 4 bases and J 6 bases, leaving 18 bases between the germline ends. The CDR3 consists of 16 residues. CDR3 loop: CASSSRFQGSAGELFF. The DNA for the CDR3 is TGTGCCAGCAGCTCCCGGTTTCAGGGCTCGGCCGGGGAGCTGTTTTTT.

The chain has TRBV28 and TRBJ2-7, with 14 bases fitting TRBD2. Germline CDR1 MDHEN, CDR2 SYDVKM. Trimming removed 10 bases from V and 4 bases from J; junction bases left unmatched: 9. The CDR3 totals 15 residues. CDR3 loop: CATGGLAGVWYEQYF. The CDR3 DNA reads TGTGCCACCGGGGGACTAGCGGGAGTTTGGTACGAGCAGTACTTC.

The gene calls are TRBV6-5 and TRBJ2-2, with 9 bases matching TRBD1. CDR3 size: 15 residues. Looked up from germline, CDR1 is MNHEY and CDR2 is SVGAGI. With V trimmed by 6 bases and J by 6 bases, 8 bases remained unmatched. CDR3 residues: CASRKGQGLAGELFF. In DNA, the CDR3 is TGTGCCAGCAGAAAGGGACAGGGACTGGCCGGGGAGCTGTTTTTT.

V gene TRBV15 combines with J gene TRBJ1-1; a weak D match, TRBD1 (5 bases). Per germline, CDR1 LNHNV and CDR2 YYDKDF (reference sequence). Trimming stripped 3 bases from V and 1 base from J, with 9 bases between. This CDR3 has 14 residues. CDR3 amino acids: CATSSKGSNTEAFF. The CDR3 DNA reads as TGTGCCACCAGCAGCAAGGGGTCGAACACTGAAGCTTTCTTT. Supplemented by reference TRBV15 and TRBJ1-1, the full variable domain reads DAMVIQNPRYQVTQFGKPVTLSCSQTLNHNVMYWYQQKSSQAPKLLFHYYDKDFNNEADTPDNFQSRRPNTSFCFLDIRSPGLGDTAMYLCATSSKGSNTEAFFGQGTRLTVV.

This chain joins TRBV7-9 and TRBJ2-7, with TRBD2 as a possible D gene (6 bases). CDR1 is SEHNR, CDR2 FQNEAQ, per germline (reference sequence). The V gene lost 8 bases and the J gene lost 4 bases, with 18 bases spanning the gap. This CDR3 comprises 14 residues. CDR3 in amino acids: CASGSAGGRYEQYF. The CDR3 DNA is TGTGCCAGCGGCTCGGCCGGGGGACGGTACGAGCAGTACTTC.

V is TRBV7-9 and J is TRBJ2-1; weak D call: TRBD2 (5 bases). Trimming removed 5 bases at V and 7 bases at J, with 18 bases between. The CDR3 length is 15 residues. Germline-derived CDR1 and CDR2 are SEHNR and FQNEAQ (reference sequence). For the CDR3, the DNA is TGTGCCAGCAGCCCACTAGGATTAACTAGGAATGAGCAGTTCTTC. This codes for CASSPLGLTRNEQFF.

V gene TRBV18 combines with J gene TRBJ2-7; possible D gene TRBD1, 6 bases. V shed 6 bases and J shed 0 bases, with 12 bases lying between them. The length of the CDR3 is 14 residues. Germline CDR1 reads KGHSH; CDR2 reads LQKENI. The CDR3 spells CASSLRTVSYEQYF. The CDR3 nucleotides read TGTGCCAGCTCGCTGCGGACAGTCTCCTACGAGCAGTACTTC.

This chain uses TRBV19 with TRBJ2-7; tentatively, D is TRBD2 (6 bases). The CDR3 runs 12 residues. Per germline, CDR1 LNHDA and CDR2 SQIVND (reference sequence). Trimming removed 5 bases at V and 7 bases at J, with 12 bases between. Written as DNA, the CDR3 is TGTGCCAGTAGTCCTCGGGGGAGGGAGCAGTACTTC. Its translation: CASSPRGREQYF.

The chain has TRBV29-1 and TRBJ2-2; 10 bases map to TRBD2. V dropped 5 bases and J dropped 6; count of bases not matched to a gene: 12. Germline CDR1 and CDR2: SQVTM and ANQGSEA. The CDR3 totals 16 residues. CDR3 nucleotide sequence: TGCAGCGTTCTAAACCCTAGCGGGAGTGTCCCCGGGGAGCTGTTTTTT. Amino acid sequence: CSVLNPSGSVPGELFF.

V and J are TRBV27 and TRBJ2-1; D is possibly TRBD2 (5 bases). V dropped 2 bases and J dropped 10 bases, with 9 bases sitting between them. Germline loops: CDR1 MNHEY, CDR2 SMNVEV (reference sequence). The CDR3 covers 12 residues. CDR3 amino acids: CASSLGSGEQFF. The CDR3 region has the DNA TGTGCCAGCAGTTTAGGGAGTGGGGAGCAGTTCTTC.

Here the CDR3 reads CASSSPPRSSYNEQFF. The CDR3 DNA follows: TGTGCCAGCAGTTCTCCGCCTAGGAGCTCCTACAATGAGCAGTTCTTC. The V and J genes are TRBV28 and TRBJ2-1; D gene unclear. Looked up from germline, CDR1 is MDHEN and CDR2 is SYDVKM. The CDR3 runs 16 residues. V was pared by 4 bases and J by 0 bases, with 13 bases between.

This chain uses TRBV5-4 with TRBJ2-3; tentative D call: TRBD1 (6 bases). The V gene's germline CDR1 is SGHNT and CDR2 YYREEE (reference sequence). The CDR3 contains 14 residues. V shed 1 base and J shed 2 bases, with 8 bases lying between them. The CDR3, as DNA: TGTGCCAGCAGCTTGTGGGGGCTCACAGATACGCAGTATTTT. It encodes CASSLWGLTDTQYF.